The 6 T cell receptor beta chains below all came from one sample that was sequenced in a study of graft-versus-host responses after intestinal transplantation. The antigens of these receptors remain unknown. Profiled with immunoSEQ multiplex PCR; TCRdb holds only in-frame clones, not every one. The table records some 84,000 clones, around 84% of them present only once. Source: unstimulated CD4+ T cells sorted from spleen or lymph node cells, taken before intestinal transplant. The receptors were gathered from a human donor who received an intestinal transplant.

This clone was observed once. This sequence joins TRBV28 and TRBJ1-1; a weak D match, TRBD1 (6 bases). Looked up from germline, CDR1 is MDHEN and CDR2 is SYDVKM. The length of the CDR3 is 14 residues. Trimming stripped 3 bases from V and 5 bases from J, with 13 bases between. The chain's CDR3 is CASSLTGQGTEAFF. The DNA for the CDR3 is TGTGCCAGCAGTTTGACAGGCCAGGGGACTGAAGCTTTCTTT.

The chain employs TRBV10-3 and TRBJ2-5; 7 bases fit TRBD1. V gave up 0 bases and J gave up 2 bases; unmatched junction bases: 6. CDR1 ENHRY and CDR2 SYGVKD come from the germline V gene. This CDR3 has 16 amino acids. This CDR3 reads CAISESRLQGQETQYF. The CDR3, as DNA: TGTGCCATCAGTGAGTCGCGGCTACAGGGGCAAGAGACCCAGTACTTC.

CDR3 loop: CASSFRDREVGELFF. In DNA, the CDR3 is TGTGCCAGCAGCTTCAGAGACAGGGAGGTCGGGGAGCTGTTTTTT. The chain is built from TRBV5-4 and TRBJ2-2; maybe TRBD1 (7 bases). Germline V CDR1 and CDR2: SGHNT, YYREEE (reference sequence). Between the trimmed V and J ends, which lost 2 bases and 7 bases, there was a span of 15 bases. The length of the CDR3 is 15 residues.

The V call is TRBV6-1, the J call TRBJ2-7; D ambiguous. Trimming took 2 bases from V and 7 from J, leaving 18 bases between them. Germline-derived CDR1 and CDR2 are MNHNS and SASEGT. The CDR3 loop spans 15 amino acids. CDR3 nucleotides: TGTGCCAGCAGTGAATTCACCGGGTCCCGAGAGGAGCAGTACTTC. It specifies CASSEFTGSREEQYF.

This chain connects TRBV15 to TRBJ1-5; D unclear. This CDR3 is built from 15 residues. The germline V gene has CDR1 LNHNV and CDR2 YYDKDF (reference sequence). V was cut by 0 bases and J by 5 bases, with 11 bases left in between. CDR3: CATSRESQVYQPQHF. As DNA, the CDR3 is TGTGCCACCAGCAGAGAGAGTCAGGTCTATCAGCCCCAGCATTTT.

J is TRBJ1-5 and V is TRBV6-6; the match to TRBD1 covers 8 bases. Looked up from germline, CDR1 is MNHNY and CDR2 is SVGAGI (reference sequence). The CDR3 has 14 residues. The V and J ends lost 4 bases and 4 bases, in that order; junction bases with no gene match: 3. The chain's CDR3 is CASSSGGGNQPQHF. DNA of the CDR3: TGTGCCAGCAGTTCAGGGGGCGGGAATCAGCCCCAGCATTTT.